This T cell receptor beta chain was found in a study of monozygotic twins with inflammatory bowel disease. Reanalyzing the 5' RACE reads, TCRdb keeps one entry per CDR3 protein, without DNA. The sample is made up of approximately 400,000 distinct CDR3 sequences, and the top ten hold roughly 2.2% of it. This CDR3 region has 16 residues. CDR1 is SGHVS, CDR2 FNYEAQ, per germline. Study-level findings and limits: Especially with disease activity, IBD patients had fewer clonotypes in common with others than healthy twins did. Support was lacking for any single strong IBD-associated signal or clonotype.

Comments on this clonotype: Its antigen is as yet unknown.

Specimen: blood. The chain joins TRBV7-6 to TRBJ1-6. This TCR derives from a human donor with ulcerative colitis or Crohn's disease, or a healthy co-twin of an affected twin (not recorded which). The CDR3 protein is CASSLGGAGYNSPLHF.